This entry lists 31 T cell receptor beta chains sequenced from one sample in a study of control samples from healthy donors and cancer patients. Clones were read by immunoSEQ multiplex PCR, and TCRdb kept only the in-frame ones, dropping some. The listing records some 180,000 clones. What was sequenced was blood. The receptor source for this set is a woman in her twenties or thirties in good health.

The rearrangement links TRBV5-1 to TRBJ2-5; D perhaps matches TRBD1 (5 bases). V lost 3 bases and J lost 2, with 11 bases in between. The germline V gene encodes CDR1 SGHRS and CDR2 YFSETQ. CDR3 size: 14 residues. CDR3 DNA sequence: TGCGCCAGCAGCTCACGACAGCCTCAAGAGACCCAGTACTTC. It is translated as CASSSRQPQETQYF.

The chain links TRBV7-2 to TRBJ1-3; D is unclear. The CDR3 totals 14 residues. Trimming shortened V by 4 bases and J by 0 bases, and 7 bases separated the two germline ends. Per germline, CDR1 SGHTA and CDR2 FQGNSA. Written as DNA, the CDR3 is TGTGCCAGCAGCTCCTGGAGCTCTGGAAACACCATATATTTT. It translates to CASSSWSSGNTIYF.

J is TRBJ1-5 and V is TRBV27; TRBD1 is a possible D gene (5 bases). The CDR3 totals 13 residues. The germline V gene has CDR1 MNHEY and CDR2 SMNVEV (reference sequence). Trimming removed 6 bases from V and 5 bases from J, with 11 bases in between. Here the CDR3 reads CASRYGGDQPQHF. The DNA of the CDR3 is TGTGCCAGCAGATATGGGGGGGATCAGCCCCAGCATTTT.

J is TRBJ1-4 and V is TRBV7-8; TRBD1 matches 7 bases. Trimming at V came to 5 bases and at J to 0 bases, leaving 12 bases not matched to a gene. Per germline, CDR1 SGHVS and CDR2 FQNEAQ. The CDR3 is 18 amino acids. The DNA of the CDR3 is TGTGCCAGCAGCCTACGGCCGGGACAGATCGCAACTAATGAAAAACTGTTTTTT. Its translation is CASSLRPGQIATNEKLFF. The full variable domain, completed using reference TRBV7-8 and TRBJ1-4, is GAGVSQSPRYKVAKRGQDVALRCDPISGHVSLFWYQQALGQGPEFLTYFQNEAQLDKSGLPSDRFFAERPEGSVSTLKIQRTQQEDSAVYLCASSLRPGQIATNEKLFFGSGTQLSVL.

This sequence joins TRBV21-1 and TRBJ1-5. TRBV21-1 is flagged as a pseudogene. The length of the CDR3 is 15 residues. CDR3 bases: TGTGCCAGCAGCAAATTTAAGGATAGCAATCAGCCCCAGCATTTT. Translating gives CASSKFKDSNQPQHF.

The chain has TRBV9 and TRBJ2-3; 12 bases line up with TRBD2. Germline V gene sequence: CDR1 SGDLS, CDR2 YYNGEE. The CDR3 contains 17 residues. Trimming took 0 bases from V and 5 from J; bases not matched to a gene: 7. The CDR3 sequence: CASSVAGLAGIVDTQYF. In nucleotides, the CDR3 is TGTGCCAGCAGCGTAGCTGGACTAGCGGGGATTGTAGATACGCAGTATTTT.

This CDR3 reads CASSEYLGGSATNEKLFF. CDR3 in DNA: TGTGCCAGCAGTGAATATCTCGGAGGTTCTGCAACTAATGAAAAACTGTTTTTT. The chain carries TRBV25-1 and TRBJ1-4, with D unclear. CDR1 and CDR2 (germline): MGHDK, SYGVNS. V lost 0 bases and J 0 bases, leaving 14 bases between the germline ends. The CDR3 runs to 18 residues.

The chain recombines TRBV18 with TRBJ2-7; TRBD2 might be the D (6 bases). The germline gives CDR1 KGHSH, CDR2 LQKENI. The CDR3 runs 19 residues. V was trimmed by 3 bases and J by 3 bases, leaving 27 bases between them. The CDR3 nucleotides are TGTGCCAGCTCACCCTTCCGAATAGCTCTCGGCCAGGGAGGCTACGAGCAGTACTTC. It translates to CASSPFRIALGQGGYEQYF.

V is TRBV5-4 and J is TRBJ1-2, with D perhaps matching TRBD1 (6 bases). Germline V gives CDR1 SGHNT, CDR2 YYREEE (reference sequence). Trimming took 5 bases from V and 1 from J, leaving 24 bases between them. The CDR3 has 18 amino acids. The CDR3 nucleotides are TGTGCCAGCAGTCATTGGACAGCTTTTTTGGGTTTTAACTATGGCTACACCTTC. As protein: CASSHWTAFLGFNYGYTF.

The CDR3 bases are TGCAGCGTGGGGCACGAGAATCAGCCCCAGCATTTT. This sequence encodes CSVGHENQPQHF. The chain links TRBV29-1 to TRBJ1-5; tentative D call: TRBD1 (5 bases). Germline CDR1 is SQVTM and CDR2 is ANQGSEA. Trimming removed 6 bases from V and 4 bases from J, with 10 bases in between. The CDR3 length is 12 residues.

The CDR3 DNA reads as TGTGCCAGCAGTTCATCCGGGACAGGGGCGAGGGGTACCCAGTACTTC. Protein: CASSSSGTGARGTQYF. The chain uses TRBV27 and TRBJ2-5; 10 bases map to TRBD1. The CDR3 extends over 16 amino acids. Germline trimming cut 4 bases from V and 8 bases from J; bases unmatched to any gene: 13. CDR1 and CDR2 from the germline V gene are MNHEY and SMNVEV (reference sequence).

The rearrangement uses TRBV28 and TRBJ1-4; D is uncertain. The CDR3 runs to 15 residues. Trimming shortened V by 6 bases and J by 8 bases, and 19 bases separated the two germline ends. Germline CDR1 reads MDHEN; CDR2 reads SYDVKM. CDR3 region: CASRARRTNQEKLFF. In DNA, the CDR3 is TGTGCCAGCAGGGCCCGACGGACGAATCAGGAAAAACTGTTTTTT.

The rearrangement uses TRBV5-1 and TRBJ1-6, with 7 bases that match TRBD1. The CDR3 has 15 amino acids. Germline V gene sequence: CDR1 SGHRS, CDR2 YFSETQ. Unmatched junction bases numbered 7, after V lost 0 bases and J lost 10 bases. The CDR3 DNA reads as TGCGCCAGCAGCTTGGATACAGGGGAAGGATCACCCCTCCACTTT. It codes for CASSLDTGEGSPLHF.

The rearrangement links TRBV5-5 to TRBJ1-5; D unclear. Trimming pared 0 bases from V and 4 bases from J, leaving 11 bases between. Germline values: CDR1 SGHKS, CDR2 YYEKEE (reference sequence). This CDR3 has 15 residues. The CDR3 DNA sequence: TGTGCCAGCAGCTTGGTCGCTGATCCAAATCAGCCCCAGCATTTT. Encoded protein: CASSLVADPNQPQHF.

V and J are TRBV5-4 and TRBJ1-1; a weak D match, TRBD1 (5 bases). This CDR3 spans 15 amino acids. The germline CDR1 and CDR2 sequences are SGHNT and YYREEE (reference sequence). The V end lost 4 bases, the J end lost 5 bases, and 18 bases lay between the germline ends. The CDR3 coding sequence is TGTGCCAGCAGCCCGCAGTGGGGGTCGAGGACTGAAGCTTTCTTT. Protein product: CASSPQWGSRTEAFF.

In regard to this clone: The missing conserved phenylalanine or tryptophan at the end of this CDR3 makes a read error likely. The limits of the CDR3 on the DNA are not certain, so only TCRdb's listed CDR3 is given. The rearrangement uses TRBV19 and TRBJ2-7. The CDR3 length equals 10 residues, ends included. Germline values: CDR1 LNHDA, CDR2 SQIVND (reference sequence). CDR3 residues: CASSIGGRRR.

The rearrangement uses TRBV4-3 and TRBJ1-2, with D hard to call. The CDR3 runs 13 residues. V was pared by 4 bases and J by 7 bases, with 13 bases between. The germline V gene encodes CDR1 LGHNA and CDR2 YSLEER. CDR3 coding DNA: TGCGCCAGCAGCCTAGAACGGACGGGTGGCTACACCTTC. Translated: CASSLERTGGYTF.

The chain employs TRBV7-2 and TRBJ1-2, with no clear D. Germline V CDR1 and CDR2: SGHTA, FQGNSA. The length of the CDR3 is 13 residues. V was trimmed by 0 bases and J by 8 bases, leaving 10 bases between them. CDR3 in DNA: TGTGCCAGCAGCTTAGCAGGCTCTGGGGGCTACACCTTC. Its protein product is CASSLAGSGGYTF.

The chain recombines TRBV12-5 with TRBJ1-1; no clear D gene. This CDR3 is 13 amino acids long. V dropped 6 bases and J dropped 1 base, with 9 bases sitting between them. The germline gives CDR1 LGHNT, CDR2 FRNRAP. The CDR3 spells CASGVGGNTEAFF. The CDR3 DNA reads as TGTGCTAGTGGCGTAGGAGGGAACACTGAAGCTTTCTTT.

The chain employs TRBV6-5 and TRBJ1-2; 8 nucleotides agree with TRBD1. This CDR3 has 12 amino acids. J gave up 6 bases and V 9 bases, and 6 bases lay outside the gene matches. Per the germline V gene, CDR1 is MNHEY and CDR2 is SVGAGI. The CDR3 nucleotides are TGTGCCAGTCGACAGGGGAGCGATGGCTACACCTTC. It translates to CASRQGSDGYTF.

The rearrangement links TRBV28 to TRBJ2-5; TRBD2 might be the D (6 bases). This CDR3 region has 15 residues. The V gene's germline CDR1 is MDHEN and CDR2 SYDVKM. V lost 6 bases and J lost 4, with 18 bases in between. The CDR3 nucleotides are TGTGCCAGCAGCCTACTTAGCGGAGCGCTAGAGACCCAGTACTTC. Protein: CASSLLSGALETQYF.

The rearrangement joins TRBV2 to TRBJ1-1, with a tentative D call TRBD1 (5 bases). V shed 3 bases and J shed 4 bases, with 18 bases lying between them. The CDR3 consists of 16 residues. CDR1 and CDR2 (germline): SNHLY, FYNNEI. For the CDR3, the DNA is TGTGCCAGCAGTGAGGATCGGGACTGGCTTGGCACTGAAGCTTTCTTT. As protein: CASSEDRDWLGTEAFF.

CDR3 residues: CASSQDHGGTEAFF. Here the CDR3 DNA reads TGTGCCAGCAGCCAAGACCACGGGGGAACTGAAGCTTTCTTT. V gene TRBV3-1 (or the pseudogene TRBV3-2) combines with J gene TRBJ1-1; D perhaps matches TRBD1 (5 bases). Germline V gives CDR1 LGHDT, CDR2 YNNKEL (reference sequence). The length of the CDR3 is 14 residues. The V gene lost 0 bases and the J gene lost 5 bases, with 10 bases spanning the gap.

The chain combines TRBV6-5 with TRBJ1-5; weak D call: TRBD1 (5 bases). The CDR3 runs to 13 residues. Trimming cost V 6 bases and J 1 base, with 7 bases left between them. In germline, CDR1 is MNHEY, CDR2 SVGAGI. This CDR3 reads CASRRQSNQPQHF. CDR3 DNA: TGTGCCAGCAGGAGACAGAGCAATCAGCCCCAGCATTTT.

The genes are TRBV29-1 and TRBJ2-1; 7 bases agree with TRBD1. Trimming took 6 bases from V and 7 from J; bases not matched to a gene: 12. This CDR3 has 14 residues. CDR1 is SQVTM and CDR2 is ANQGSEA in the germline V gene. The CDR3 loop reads CSVSGQTVSNEQFF. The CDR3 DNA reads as TGCAGCGTATCGGGACAGACAGTTTCTAATGAGCAGTTCTTC.

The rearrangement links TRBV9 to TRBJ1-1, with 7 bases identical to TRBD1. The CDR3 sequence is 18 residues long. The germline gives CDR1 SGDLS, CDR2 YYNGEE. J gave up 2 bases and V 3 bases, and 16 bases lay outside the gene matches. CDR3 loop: CASSGGEDRRWVNTEAFF. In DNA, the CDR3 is TGTGCCAGCAGCGGTGGGGAGGACAGGAGGTGGGTAAACACTGAAGCTTTCTTT.

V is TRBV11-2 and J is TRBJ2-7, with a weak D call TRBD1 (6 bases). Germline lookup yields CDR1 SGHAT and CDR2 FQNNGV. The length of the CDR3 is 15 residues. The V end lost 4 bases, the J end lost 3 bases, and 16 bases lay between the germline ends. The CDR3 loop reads CASSSHRDTRYEQYF. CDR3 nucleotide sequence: TGTGCCAGCAGCTCACACAGGGACACCCGCTACGAGCAGTACTTC.

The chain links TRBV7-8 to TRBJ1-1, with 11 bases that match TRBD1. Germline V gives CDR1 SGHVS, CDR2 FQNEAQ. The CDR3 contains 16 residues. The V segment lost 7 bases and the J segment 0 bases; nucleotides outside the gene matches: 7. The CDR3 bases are TGTGCCAGCATCGGACAGGGGGCGAGGCTGAACACTGAAGCTTTCTTT. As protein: CASIGQGARLNTEAFF.

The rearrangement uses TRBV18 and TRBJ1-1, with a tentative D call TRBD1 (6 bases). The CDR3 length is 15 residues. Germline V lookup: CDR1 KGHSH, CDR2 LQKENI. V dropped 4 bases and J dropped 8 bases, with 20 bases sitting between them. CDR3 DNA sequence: TGTGCCAGCTCACGACGGGGGGCCATCCCCTCGGAAGCTTTCTTT. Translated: CASSRRGAIPSEAFF.

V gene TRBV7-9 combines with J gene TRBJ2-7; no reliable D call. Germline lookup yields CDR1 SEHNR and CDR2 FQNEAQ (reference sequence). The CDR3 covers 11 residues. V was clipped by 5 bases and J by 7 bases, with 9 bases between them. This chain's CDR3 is CASSGALEQYF. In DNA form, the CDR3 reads TGTGCCAGCAGCGGAGCGTTAGAGCAGTACTTC.

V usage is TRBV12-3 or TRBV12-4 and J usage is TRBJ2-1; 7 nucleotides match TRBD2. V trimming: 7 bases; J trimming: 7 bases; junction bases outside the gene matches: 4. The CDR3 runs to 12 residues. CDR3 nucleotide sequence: TGTGCCAGCATGGGGGGGAGGAATGAGCAGTTCTTC. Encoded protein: CASMGGRNEQFF.